This is a list of T cell receptor beta chains from one sample in a study of neurological immune-mediated disorders. TCRdb fed the 5' RACE reads into MiXCR, producing one record per CDR3 protein. Of about 70,000 distinct CDR3 sequences listed, approximately 3.4% are singletons. The sample comprised PBMCs. The receptors come from a woman between 50 and 59 years old with multiple sclerosis. Both conserved end residues are part of each CDR3. Fields, in order: J gene, clone size, V gene, D gene, CDR3 DNA, CDR3 protein. D genes are given only for firm matches. Expanded clones are given a class, and other clones once, few, many or no size at all.

TRBJ2-3 | many | TRBV10-3 | - | TGTGCCATCAGTGGATCCTTAACGGTTAAAGATACGCAGTATTTT | CAISGSLTVKDTQYF
TRBJ1-6 | many | TRBV11-2 | - | TGTGCCAGCAGCTTAGGAACAGGGATTCAGTCACCCCTCCACTTT | CASSLGTGIQSPLHF
TRBJ2-2 | many | TRBV7-2 | - | TGTGCCAGCAGCCCGAACCTTATGTGGACCGGGGAGCTGTTTTTT | CASSPNLMWTGELFF
TRBJ2-5 | many | TRBV29-1 | - | TGCAGCGTCGGTCGGGAGACCCAGTACTTC | CSVGRETQYF
TRBJ2-7 | many | TRBV20-1 | TRBD2 | TGCAGTGCTATGGGTGGGACTAACTACGAGCAGTACTTC | CSAMGGTNYEQYF
TRBJ2-1 | - | TRBV14 | TRBD2 | TGTGCCAGCAGCCAAGACTTGGGACTAGCGGGAGCCAATGAGCAGTTCTTC | CASSQDLGLAGANEQFF
TRBJ1-2 | many | TRBV5-5 | - | TGTGCCAGCAGCAAGCAGCCTAACTATGGCTACACCTTC | CASSKQPNYGYTF
TRBJ1-2 | many | TRBV7-2 | - | TGTGCCAGCAGCTTAGGGGGTGGCTACACCTTC | CASSLGGGYTF
TRBJ1-5 | many | TRBV12-3/TRBV12-4 | - | TGTGCCAGCAGTTTGGGTGGAGGGGCGAGCAATCAGCCCCAGCATTTT | CASSLGGGASNQPQHF
TRBJ2-3 | many | TRBV20-1 | - | TGCAGTGCTAGAGATTTGGCGACTACTAGCACAGATACGCAGTATTTT | CSARDLATTSTDTQYF
TRBJ1-5 | many | TRBV12-3/TRBV12-4 | - | TGTGCCAGCAGTTTTGAGGGGGGAAGCAATCAGCCCCAGCATTTT | CASSFEGGSNQPQHF
TRBJ2-1 | many | TRBV9 | TRBD2 | TGTGCCAGCAGCGTAGGAAGCGGGACGGATGAGCAGTTCTTC | CASSVGSGTDEQFF
TRBJ2-3 | many | TRBV4-2 | - | TGTGCCAGCAGCCAAGATCAGGGTCCAAGCACAGATACGCAGTATTTT | CASSQDQGPSTDTQYF
TRBJ2-1 | many | TRBV7-2 | - | TGTGCCAGCAGCTTAGCTGCCTCCTACAATGAGCAGTTCTTC | CASSLAASYNEQFF
TRBJ2-7 | many | TRBV5-1 | TRBD1 | TGCGCCAGCAGCTTTGACAGGGGCAGACGACCCTACGAGCAGTACTTC | CASSFDRGRRPYEQYF
TRBJ2-5 | many | TRBV7-2 | - | TGTGCCAGCGGTTATTGGTACCAAGAGACCCAGTACTTC | CASGYWYQETQYF
TRBJ2-1 | - | TRBV18 | TRBD2 | TGTGCCAGCTCACCACCGACCGCTAGCGGGAGGCCCTTGGGTGAGCAGTTCTTC | CASSPPTASGRPLGEQFF
TRBJ2-1 | many | TRBV4-1 | TRBD2 | TGCGCCAGCAGCCAAGCCCGAGCGGGAGTCATCCTTAATGAGCAGTTCTTC | CASSQARAGVILNEQFF
TRBJ2-7 | many | TRBV5-1 | TRBD1 | TGCGCCAGCAGCTTGGGGGACAGGGTGAATGAGCAGTACTTC | CASSLGDRVNEQYF
TRBJ1-1 | many | TRBV12-3/TRBV12-4 | - | TGTGCCAGCAGTTCCACCCGCGACACTGAAGCTTTCTTT | CASSSTRDTEAFF
TRBJ1-1 | many | TRBV12-5 | - | TGTGCTAGTGGTTTACTAGGGGGGAACACTGAAGCTTTCTTT | CASGLLGGNTEAFF
TRBJ2-5 | many | TRBV7-2 | - | TGTGCCAGCAGCAGCAGGGCTAGCCTTGAGACCCAGTACTTC | CASSSRASLETQYF
TRBJ2-1 | many | TRBV5-1 | - | TGCGCCAGCAGCTTGTCGCTGGAGCAGTTCTTC | CASSLSLEQFF
TRBJ1-5 | many | TRBV20-1 | - | TGCAGTGCTCGTGGACAGCACAATCAGCCCCAGCATTTT | CSARGQHNQPQHF
TRBJ2-4 | many | TRBV5-5 | - | TGTGCCAGCAGCTTGTCCGTAAACATTCAGTACTTC | CASSLSVNIQYF
TRBJ2-7 | - | TRBV18 | TRBD1 | TGTGCCAGCTCACCATACCCCGGGACAGGGAAATACGAGCAGTACTTC | CASSPYPGTGKYEQYF
TRBJ2-5 | many | TRBV7-2 | - | TGTGCCAGCAGCTTAGGACGGGAGACCCAGTACTTC | CASSLGRETQYF
TRBJ1-1 | many | TRBV5-1 | - | TGCGCCAGCAGCTTGGAAGTCAGGGTGAACACTGAAGCTTTCTTT | CASSLEVRVNTEAFF
TRBJ1-3 | - | TRBV28 | - | TGTGCCAGCATAAAAAACACCATATATTTT | CASIKNTIYF
TRBJ1-3 | many | TRBV7-2 | TRBD1 | TGTGCCAGCAGCTTAGGACCTGGGACAGATGGAAACACCATATATTTT | CASSLGPGTDGNTIYF
TRBJ2-5 | many | TRBV4-2 | - | TGTGCCAGCAGCCAAGAAGCATCAACCCAGTACTTC | CASSQEASTQYF
TRBJ2-7 | many | TRBV20-1 | - | TGCAGTGCTAGTCGTCCATCATTGACAGAGCTGTCCTACGAGCAGTACTTC | CSASRPSLTELSYEQYF
TRBJ2-1 | many | TRBV4-3 | TRBD2 | TGCGCCAGCAGCCAAGATATAAGTCGGCTAGCGGGGGGTGAGCAGTTCTTC | CASSQDISRLAGGEQFF
TRBJ2-6 | many | TRBV7-9 | - | TGTGCCAGCAGCTTACTAAGGCCTGGGGCCAACGTCCTGACTTTC | CASSLLRPGANVLTF
TRBJ1-2 | few | TRBV7-2 | - | TGTGCCAGCAGCAGTCCCGCCTATGGCTACACCTTC | CASSSPAYGYTF
TRBJ1-2 | many | TRBV28 | - | TGTGCCAGCAGTCCGCCAAATACCTTCCGGGGCTACACCTTC | CASSPPNTFRGYTF
TRBJ1-1 | many | TRBV5-6 | - | TGTGCCAGCAGCTCCTACTTGGGGGACACTGAAGCTTTCTTT | CASSSYLGDTEAFF
TRBJ1-1 | many | TRBV24-1 | TRBD1 | TGTGCCACCAGAGACAGGGTACGCACTGAAGCTTTCTTT | CATRDRVRTEAFF
TRBJ1-2 | - | TRBV20-1 | - | TGCAGTGCTAGTCGCCCTACGGGGATTGACTATGGCTACACCTTC | CSASRPTGIDYGYTF
TRBJ2-1 | many | TRBV16 | - | TGTGCCAGCAGCCACTCCTATGAGCAGTTCTTC | CASSHSYEQFF
TRBJ1-5 | many | TRBV20-1 | - | TGCAGTGCTAGAGAGGGGGGCCGCGCTTTTCAGCCCCAGCATTTT | CSAREGGRAFQPQHF
TRBJ1-1 | many | TRBV29-1 | - | TGCAGCGTTGTCCCCACGGACAGTTTTAGGTTAGAAGCTTTCTTT | CSVVPTDSFRLEAFF
TRBJ1-2 | many | TRBV7-8 | - | TGTGCCAGCAGCTTATCCCCGACAGCTAACTATGGCTACACCTTC | CASSLSPTANYGYTF
TRBJ1-1 | many | TRBV11-2 | - | TGTGCCAGCAGCTTAATAGAGACTGAAGCTTTCTTT | CASSLIETEAFF
TRBJ2-7 | many | TRBV7-2 | TRBD2 | TGTGCCAGCAGCGTCGCAGGACTAGCCTTCTACGAGCAGTACTTC | CASSVAGLAFYEQYF
TRBJ1-4 | many | TRBV20-1 | TRBD1 | TGCAGTGCTAGAAGTTCTCAGGGGGCGTCTAGTGAAAAACTGTTTTTT | CSARSSQGASSEKLFF
TRBJ1-6 | many | TRBV6-1 | - | TGTGCCAGCAGTGAATGGAGGTCAGGGGTAGGAAATTCACCCCTCCACTTT | CASSEWRSGVGNSPLHF
TRBJ1-6 | few | TRBV7-8 | - | TGTGCCAGCAGCGAAACTACAGGGTTGCCCCTCCACTTT | CASSETTGLPLHF
TRBJ1-5 | many | TRBV28 | TRBD1 | TGTGCCAGCAGCCTACCAACCGACAGGGTCCAGTTTAGCAATCAGCCCCAGCATTTT | CASSLPTDRVQFSNQPQHF
TRBJ2-1 | many | TRBV14 | - | TGTGCCAGCAGCCGTTCGTCTACCTACAATGAGCAGTTCTTC | CASSRSSTYNEQFF
TRBJ1-2 | many | TRBV27 | TRBD1 | TGTGCCAGCAGTTTATCGGGGACAGGGTACTATGGCTACACCTTC | CASSLSGTGYYGYTF
TRBJ1-4 | many | TRBV7-2 | - | TGTGCCAGCAGCCCCCGGGCGGTCGATGAAAAACTGTTTTTT | CASSPRAVDEKLFF
TRBJ2-3 | many | TRBV12-3/TRBV12-4 | TRBD2 | TGTGCCAGCAGGGGACTAGCGGGGGGTGCTAGGACGCAGTATTTT | CASRGLAGGARTQYF
TRBJ2-5 | many | TRBV28 | TRBD1 | TGTGCCAGCAGTTTAGAGGGGACAGGGCAAAGAGAGACCCAGTACTTC | CASSLEGTGQRETQYF
TRBJ2-3 | many | TRBV20-1 | - | TGCAGTGCTAGCTCAAACCGTGCGGGGAAGACAGATACGCAGTATTTT | CSASSNRAGKTDTQYF
TRBJ2-3 | many | TRBV6-1 | TRBD2 | TGTGCCATCTCAACCGGGACTAGCGGGATGGGGACAGATACGCAGTATTTT | CAISTGTSGMGTDTQYF
TRBJ1-4 | many | TRBV7-9 | - | TGTGCCAGCAGCCCGAGCGGGGGGCACGAAAAACTGTTTTTT | CASSPSGGHEKLFF
TRBJ2-1 | few | TRBV7-6 | TRBD2 | TGTGCCAGCAGCCCAGGGGGGACTAGCTCCAATGAGCAGTTCTTC | CASSPGGTSSNEQFF
TRBJ2-5 | many | TRBV7-8 | - | TGTGCCAGCAGCTTCGGGAGAGGAGAGACCCAGTACTTC | CASSFGRGETQYF
TRBJ1-1 | many | TRBV20-1 | - | TGCAGTGCTAGACCGCGAAACACTGAAGCTTTCTTT | CSARPRNTEAFF